This T cell receptor beta chain originates from a study of T cell changes during pregnancy in multiple sclerosis. The method was immunoSEQ multiplex PCR; TCRdb's version includes in-frame clones alone and lacks a portion of them. The repertoire consists of about 38,000 clones, with roughly 90% occurring once and the leading ten covering roughly 0.52%. The starting material was CD4+ T cells from peripheral blood mononuclear cells, obtained before pregnancy. The sequence derives from a female donor with multiple sclerosis, enrolled in a pregnancy study.

DNA for the CDR3: TGCGCCAGCAGCTTGGGGCCAGGGACTGAAGCTTTCTTT. This translates into CASSLGPGTEAFF. The chain employs TRBV5-1 and TRBJ1-1; D is perhaps TRBD1 (5 bases). This CDR3 comprises 13 residues. The germline CDR1 and CDR2 sequences are SGHRS and YFSETQ. V was pared by 0 bases and J by 5 bases, with 8 bases between.